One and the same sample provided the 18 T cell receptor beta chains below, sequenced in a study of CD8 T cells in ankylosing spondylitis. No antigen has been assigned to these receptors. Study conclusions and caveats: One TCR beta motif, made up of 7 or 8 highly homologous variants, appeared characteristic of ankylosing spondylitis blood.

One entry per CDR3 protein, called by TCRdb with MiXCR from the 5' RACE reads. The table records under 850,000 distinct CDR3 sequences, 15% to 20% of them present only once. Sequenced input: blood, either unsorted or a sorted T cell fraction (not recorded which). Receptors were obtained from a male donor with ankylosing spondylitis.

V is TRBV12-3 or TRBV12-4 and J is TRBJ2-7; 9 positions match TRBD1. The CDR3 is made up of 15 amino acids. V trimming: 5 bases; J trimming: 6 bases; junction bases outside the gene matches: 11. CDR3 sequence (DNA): TGTGCCAGCAGTCGTGCCGGGACAGGGTCCCCCGAGCAGTACTTC. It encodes CASSRAGTGSPEQYF.

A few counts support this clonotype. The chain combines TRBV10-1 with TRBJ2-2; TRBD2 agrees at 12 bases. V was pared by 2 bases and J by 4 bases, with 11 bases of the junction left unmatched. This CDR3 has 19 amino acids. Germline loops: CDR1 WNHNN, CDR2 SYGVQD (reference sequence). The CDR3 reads CASSETGLAGPMPTGELFF. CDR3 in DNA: TGCGCCAGCAGTGAGACCGGACTAGCGGGGCCTATGCCCACCGGGGAGCTGTTTTTT.

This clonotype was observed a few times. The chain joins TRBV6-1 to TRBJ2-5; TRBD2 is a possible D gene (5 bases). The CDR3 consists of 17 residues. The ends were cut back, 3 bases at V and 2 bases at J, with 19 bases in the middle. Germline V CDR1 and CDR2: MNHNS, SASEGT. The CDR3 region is CASSDLVGELTQETQYF. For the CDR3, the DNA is TGTGCCAGCAGTGACCTTGTTGGGGAGCTCACTCAAGAGACCCAGTACTTC.

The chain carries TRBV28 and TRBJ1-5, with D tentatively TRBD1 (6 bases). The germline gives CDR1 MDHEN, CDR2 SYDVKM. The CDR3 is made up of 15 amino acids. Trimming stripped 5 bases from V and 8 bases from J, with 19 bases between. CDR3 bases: TGTGCCAGCAGTCCATTAGGGGGATCGGGGAAGCCCCAGCATTTT. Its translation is CASSPLGGSGKPQHF.

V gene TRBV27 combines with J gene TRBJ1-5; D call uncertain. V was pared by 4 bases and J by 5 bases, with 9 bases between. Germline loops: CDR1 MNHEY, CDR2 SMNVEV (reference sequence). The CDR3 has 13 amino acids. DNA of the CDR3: TGTGCCAGCAGTTCGAAGGGTCATCAGCCCCAGCATTTT. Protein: CASSSKGHQPQHF.

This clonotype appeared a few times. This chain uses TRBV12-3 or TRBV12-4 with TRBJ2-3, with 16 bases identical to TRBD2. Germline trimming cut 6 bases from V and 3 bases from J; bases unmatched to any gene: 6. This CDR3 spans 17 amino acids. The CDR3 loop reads CASRTGLAGGQTDTQYF. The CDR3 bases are TGTGCCAGCAGAACGGGACTAGCGGGGGGGCAGACAGATACGCAGTATTTT.

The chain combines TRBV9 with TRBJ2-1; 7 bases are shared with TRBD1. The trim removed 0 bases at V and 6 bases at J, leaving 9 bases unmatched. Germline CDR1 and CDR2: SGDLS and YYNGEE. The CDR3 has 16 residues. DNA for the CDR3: TGTGCCAGCAGCGTAGTTGGACAGGCCGAGGTCAATGAGCAGTTCTTC. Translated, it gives CASSVVGQAEVNEQFF.

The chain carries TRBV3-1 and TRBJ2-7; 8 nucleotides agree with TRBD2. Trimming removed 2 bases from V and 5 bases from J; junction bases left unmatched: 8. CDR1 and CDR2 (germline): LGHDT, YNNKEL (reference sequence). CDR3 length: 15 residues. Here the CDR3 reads CASSQPGRAKDEQYF. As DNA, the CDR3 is TGTGCCAGCAGCCAACCCGGGAGGGCGAAGGACGAGCAGTACTTC.

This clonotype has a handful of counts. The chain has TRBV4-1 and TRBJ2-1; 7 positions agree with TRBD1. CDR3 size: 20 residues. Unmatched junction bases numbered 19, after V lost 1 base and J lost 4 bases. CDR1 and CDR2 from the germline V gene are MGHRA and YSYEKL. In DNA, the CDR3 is TGCGCCAGCAGCCAAGGGGAATCGGATGGAACAGGGGAAAAATACAATGAGCAGTTCTTC. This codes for CASSQGESDGTGEKYNEQFF.

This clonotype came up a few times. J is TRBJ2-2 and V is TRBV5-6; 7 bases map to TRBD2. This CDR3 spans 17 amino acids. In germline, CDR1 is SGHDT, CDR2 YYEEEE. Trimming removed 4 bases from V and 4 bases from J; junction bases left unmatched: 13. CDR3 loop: CASSPGVAGASTGELFF. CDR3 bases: TGTGCCAGCAGCCCGGGTGTCGCGGGAGCCAGCACCGGGGAGCTGTTTTTT.

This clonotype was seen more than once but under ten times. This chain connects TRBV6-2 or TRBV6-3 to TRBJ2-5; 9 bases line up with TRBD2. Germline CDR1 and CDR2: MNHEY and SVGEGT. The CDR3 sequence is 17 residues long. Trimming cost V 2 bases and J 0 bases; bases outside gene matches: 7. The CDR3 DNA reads TGTGCCAGCAGTTACGGTAGACTAGCGGCAAACCAAGAGACCCAGTACTTC. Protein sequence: CASSYGRLAANQETQYF.

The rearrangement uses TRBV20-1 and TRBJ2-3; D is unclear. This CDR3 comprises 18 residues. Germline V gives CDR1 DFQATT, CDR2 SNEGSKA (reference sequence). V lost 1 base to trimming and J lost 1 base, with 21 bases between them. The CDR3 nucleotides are TGCAGTGCTAGAGGGTCGGTTGGTCGAGTCATGGGCACAGATACGCAGTATTTT. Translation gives CSARGSVGRVMGTDTQYF.

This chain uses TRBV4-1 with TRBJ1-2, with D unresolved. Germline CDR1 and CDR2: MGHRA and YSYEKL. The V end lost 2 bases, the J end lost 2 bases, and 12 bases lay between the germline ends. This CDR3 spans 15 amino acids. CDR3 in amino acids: CASSQRETGNYGYTF. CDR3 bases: TGCGCCAGCAGCCAACGCGAGACGGGGAACTATGGCTACACCTTC.

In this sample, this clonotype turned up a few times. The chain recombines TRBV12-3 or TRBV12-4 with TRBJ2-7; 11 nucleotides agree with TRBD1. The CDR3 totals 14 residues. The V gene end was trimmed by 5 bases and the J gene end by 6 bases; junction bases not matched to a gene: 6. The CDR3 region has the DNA TGTGCCAGCAGTGCCGGGACAGGGGGTTCCGAGCAGTACTTC. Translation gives CASSAGTGGSEQYF.

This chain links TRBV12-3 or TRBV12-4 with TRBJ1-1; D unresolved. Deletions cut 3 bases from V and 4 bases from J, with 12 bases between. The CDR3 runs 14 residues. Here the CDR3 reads CASSFGPGITEAFF. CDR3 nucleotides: TGTGCCAGCAGTTTTGGCCCGGGAATCACTGAAGCTTTCTTT.

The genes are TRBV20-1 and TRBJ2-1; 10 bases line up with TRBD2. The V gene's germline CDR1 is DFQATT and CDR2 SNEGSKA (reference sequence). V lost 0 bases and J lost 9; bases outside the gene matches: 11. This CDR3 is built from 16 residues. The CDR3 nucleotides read TGCAGTGCTAGAGACGAGACTAGCGGGTGGAGGATTGAGCAGTTCTTC. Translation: CSARDETSGWRIEQFF.

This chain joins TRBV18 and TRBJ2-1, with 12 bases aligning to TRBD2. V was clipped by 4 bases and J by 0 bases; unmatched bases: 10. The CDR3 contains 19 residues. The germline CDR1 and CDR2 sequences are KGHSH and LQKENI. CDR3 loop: CASSQGTSGPPGSYNEQFF. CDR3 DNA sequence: TGTGCCAGCTCACAAGGGACTAGCGGGCCACCTGGCTCCTACAATGAGCAGTTCTTC.

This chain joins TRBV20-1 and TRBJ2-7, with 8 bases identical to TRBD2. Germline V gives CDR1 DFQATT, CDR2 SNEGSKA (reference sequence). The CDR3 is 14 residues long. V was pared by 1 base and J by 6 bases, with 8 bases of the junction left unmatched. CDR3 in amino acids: CSARALAGVFEQYF. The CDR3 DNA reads TGCAGTGCTAGAGCGCTAGCGGGTGTCTTCGAGCAGTACTTC.